A selection of T cell receptor beta chains follows, all from one sample in a study of Ad26.COV2.S vaccination and SARS-CoV-2 variants. Some clones are missing from TCRdb's copy, which holds only in-frame ones; the method was immunoSEQ multiplex PCR. The repertoire holds 350,000 to 400,000 clones, with roughly nine tenths as singletons. This sample comprised peripheral blood, obtained in a trial of Ad26.COV2.S vaccine versus placebo. These receptors were taken from a person aged 18-60 years who received the Ad26.COV2.S COVID-19 vaccine or a placebo. Each CDR3 is given with its conserved first and last residue. The D gene is left open where the match is weak. Part of the rows lack a size; the others show once, few, many or a class for expanded clones.

>-|TRBV6-4|18|TRBJ2-1|TRBD1
CASSEGTGGPLIYNEQFF
TGTGCCAGCAGTGAAGGGACAGGGGGCCCCTTGATCTACAATGAGCAGTTCTTC
>-|TRBV14|17|TRBJ1-6|-
CASSQLPGSSYNSPLHF
TGTGCCAGCAGCCAACTTCCCGGGAGCTCCTATAATTCACCCCTCCACTTT
>-|TRBV19|14|TRBJ1-2|TRBD1
CASTPTDRAYGYTF
TGTGCCAGTACACCCACCGACAGGGCCTATGGCTACACCTTC
>-|TRBV7-9|12|TRBJ2-7|-
CASRLGSHEQYF
TGTGCCAGCCGTCTCGGCTCGCACGAGCAGTACTTC
>-|TRBV7-9|13|TRBJ2-5|-
CASSLVTGETQYF
TGTGCCAGCAGCTTAGTGACTGGGGAGACCCAGTACTTC
>-|TRBV27|13|TRBJ1-2|-
CASSTREGNGYTF
TGTGCCAGCAGTACCCGGGAGGGCAATGGCTACACCTTC
>-|TRBV9|18|TRBJ1-3|TRBD1
CASSSTGTGVSSGNTIYF
TGTGCCAGCAGCTCCACCGGGACAGGGGTCTCTTCTGGAAACACCATATATTTT
>-|TRBV4-1|15|TRBJ2-6|-
CASSQTRSGANVLTF
TGCGCCAGCAGCCAAACCCGCTCTGGGGCCAACGTCCTGACTTTC
>-|TRBV2|15|TRBJ2-6|TRBD1
CAGGQGAVGANVLTF
TGTGCCGGCGGACAGGGGGCTGTTGGGGCCAACGTCCTGACTTTC
>-|TRBV10-3|16|TRBJ2-6|TRBD1
CATGQGALRGANVLTF
TGTGCCACAGGACAGGGGGCGTTGAGGGGGGCCAACGTCCTGACTTTC
>once|TRBV7-2|18|TRBJ2-3|TRBD2
CASSHIAGGYASTDTQYF
TGTGCCAGCAGTCATATAGCGGGGGGTTATGCTAGCACAGATACGCAGTATTTT
>-|TRBV19|12|TRBJ1-2|-
CASNRNSYGYTF
TGTGCCAGTAACCGAAACAGCTATGGCTACACCTTC
>once|TRBV3-1/TRBV3-2|20|TRBJ2-2|TRBD2
CASSPGTSGQWVTDTGELFF
TGTGCCAGCAGCCCCGGGACTAGCGGGCAATGGGTTACGGACACCGGGGAGCTGTTTTTT
>-|TRBV10-3|13|TRBJ1-1|-
CAIRRGANTEAFF
TGTGCCATCAGGAGGGGCGCGAACACTGAAGCTTTCTTT
>-|TRBV9|15|TRBJ2-3|TRBD1
CASTSTGGSTDTQYF
TGTGCCAGCACCTCGACAGGGGGAAGCACAGATACGCAGTATTTT
>-|TRBV7-2|15|TRBJ1-1|-
CASSLVRLANTEAFF
TGTGCCAGCAGCTTAGTACGGCTGGCGAACACTGAAGCTTTCTTT
>-|TRBV6-6|14|TRBJ1-1|TRBD1
CASSYRDSRTQAFF
TGTGCCAGCAGTTACAGGGACAGTAGAACGCAAGCTTTCTTT
>once|TRBV7-9|16|TRBJ2-6|-
CASSSFRDPLGNVLTF
TGTGCCAGCAGCTCCTTCAGGGACCCACTGGGCAACGTCCTGACTTTC
>-|TRBV19|13|TRBJ2-7|-
CASSIEGAREQYF
TGTGCCAGTAGTATAGAGGGGGCCAGGGAGCAGTACTTC
>-|TRBV4-1|15|TRBJ1-1|-
CASSQSGHPNTEAFF
TGCGCCAGCAGCCAATCGGGACACCCGAACACTGAAGCTTTCTTT
>-|TRBV15|17|TRBJ1-1|-
CATSRDWAGSMNTEAFF
TGTGCCACCAGCAGAGATTGGGCAGGGAGCATGAACACTGAAGCTTTCTTT
>-|TRBV5-6|13|TRBJ2-7|-
CASSLSDTYEQYF
TGTGCCAGCAGCTTGAGTGATACCTACGAGCAGTACTTC
>few|TRBV5-1|15|TRBJ1-2|TRBD1
CASRTFETGEFSYTF
TGCGCCAGCAGAACTTTCGAGACAGGGGAATTCAGCTACACCTTC
>-|TRBV6-1|14|TRBJ1-1|TRBD1
CASSETGGNTEAFF
TGTGCCAGCAGTGAAACAGGGGGGAACACTGAAGCTTTCTTT
>many|TRBV27|13|TRBJ1-3|-
CASSLREGNTIYF
TGTGCCAGCAGTTTACGGGAAGGAAACACCATATATTTT
>-|TRBV9|15|TRBJ1-2|TRBD1
CASSPNTRTGGGYTF
TGTGCCAGCAGCCCAAATACCCGGACAGGGGGTGGCTACACCTTC
>-|TRBV7-9|12|TRBJ2-3|-
CASSLTQDTQYF
TGTGCCAGCAGCTTGACCCAGGATACGCAGTATTTT
>-|TRBV9|13|TRBJ2-1|TRBD1
CASKGQGANEQFF
TGTGCCAGCAAGGGACAGGGGGCCAATGAGCAGTTCTTC
>-|TRBV16|15|TRBJ2-5|-
CASSHAWIRKETQYF
TGTGCCAGCAGCCACGCTTGGATACGAAAAGAGACCCAGTACTTC
>once|TRBV16|15|TRBJ2-1|-
CASSQTQSSYNEQFF
TGTGCCAGCAGCCAAACCCAAAGCTCCTACAATGAGCAGTTCTTC
>-|TRBV5-6|15|TRBJ2-2|-
CASKLRGRDTGELFF
TGTGCCAGCAAATTGCGGGGTAGGGACACCGGGGAGCTGTTTTTT
>-|TRBV29-1|14|TRBJ2-7|-
CSVGGGTFGYEQYF
TGCAGCGTTGGTGGGGGGACATTTGGCTACGAGCAGTACTTC
>-|TRBV5-1|16|TRBJ2-2|-
CASSATGTTFTGELFF
TGCGCCAGCAGCGCGACCGGGACAACCTTCACCGGGGAGCTGTTTTTT
>once|TRBV5-1|17|TRBJ2-3|TRBD2
CASSALTSGGSKDTQYF
TGCGCCAGCAGCGCCCTGACTAGCGGGGGATCGAAAGATACGCAGTATTTT
>-|TRBV7-2|15|TRBJ2-1|TRBD2
CASSSTSGGYNEQFF
TGTGCCAGCAGCTCCACTAGCGGGGGCTACAATGAGCAGTTCTTC
>-|TRBV19|15|TRBJ2-2|-
CASSIDSPITGELFF
TGTGCCAGTAGTATAGATAGCCCAATCACCGGGGAGCTGTTTTTT
>-|TRBV24-1|13|TRBJ2-7|-
CATSGQPSYEQYF
TGTGCCACCAGTGGCCAGCCTTCCTACGAGCAGTACTTC
>-|TRBV5-6|15|TRBJ2-1|TRBD1
CASSSPGQGYNEQFF
TGTGCCAGCAGCTCGCCGGGACAGGGCTACAATGAGCAGTTCTTC
>-|TRBV19|15|TRBJ1-2|TRBD1
CASSAPGQGDYGYTF
TGTGCCAGTAGCGCTCCGGGACAGGGGGACTATGGCTACACCTTC
>-|TRBV5-1|14|TRBJ1-1|-
CASSLDRLNTEAFF
TGCGCCAGCAGCTTGGACAGATTGAACACTGAAGCTTTCTTT
>-|TRBV20-1|13|TRBJ1-5|-
CSASTEAGRPQHF
TGCAGTGCTAGTACCGAGGCCGGGAGGCCCCAGCATTTT
>-|TRBV3-1/TRBV3-2|16|TRBJ1-1|-
CASSQEDWGGKMKAFF
TGTGCCAGCAGCCAAGAGGATTGGGGGGGAAAGATGAAGGCTTTCTTT
>-|TRBV11-2|18|TRBJ2-3|-
CASSFFASLTSLTDTQYF
TGTGCCAGCAGCTTCTTTGCCTCCCTCACCTCCCTCACAGATACGCAGTATTTT
>-|TRBV7-2|13|TRBJ2-7|-
CASSRWGSYEQYF
TGTGCCAGCAGTCGATGGGGCTCCTACGAGCAGTACTTC
>-|TRBV18|15|TRBJ1-3|-
CASSPAPGIGNTIYF
TGTGCCAGCTCACCAGCTCCGGGCATTGGAAACACCATATATTTT
>-|TRBV29-1|14|TRBJ2-1|-
CSVRFRASLNEQFF
TGCAGCGTTCGGTTTCGGGCTTCTCTCAATGAGCAGTTCTTC
>-|TRBV7-8|14|TRBJ1-2|TRBD1
CASRPGQGRYGYTF
TGTGCCAGCAGGCCTGGACAGGGGCGCTATGGCTACACCTTC
>-|TRBV10-3|14|TRBJ1-2|-
CAISFQGINYGYTF
TGTGCCATCAGTTTCCAGGGGATCAACTATGGCTACACCTTC
>-|TRBV6-5|15|TRBJ2-3|TRBD2
CASSYRAGLVDTQYF
TGTGCCAGCAGTTACAGAGCGGGACTAGTTGATACGCAGTATTTT
>-|TRBV7-2|17|TRBJ2-1|TRBD1
CASSPRGWTGGFLEQFF
TGTGCCAGCAGCCCCAGAGGGTGGACAGGGGGCTTTTTAGAGCAGTTCTTC
>-|TRBV7-2|19|TRBJ2-5|TRBD2
CASSKRGTSGVQAPETQYF
TGTGCCAGCAGCAAAAGGGGGACTAGCGGGGTGCAGGCCCCGGAGACCCAGTACTTC
>-|TRBV5-1|15|TRBJ2-6|-
CASSLAGSGANVLTF
TGCGCCAGCAGCTTGGCAGGGTCTGGGGCCAACGTCCTGACTTTC
>-|TRBV11-2|15|TRBJ2-7|TRBD1
CASSLARQGAYEQYF
TGTGCCAGCAGCTTAGCCAGACAGGGAGCCTACGAGCAGTACTTC
>-|TRBV15|15|TRBJ2-7|TRBD1
CATSRVTGGTYEQYF
TGTGCCACCAGCAGAGTCACAGGGGGAACCTACGAGCAGTACTTC
>once|TRBV10-3|18|TRBJ2-4|TRBD2
CAISASASGVLAKNIQYF
TGTGCCATCAGTGCATCGGCTAGCGGGGTTCTCGCCAAAAACATTCAGTACTTC
>-|TRBV6-5|15|TRBJ1-1|TRBD1
CASSSAGQGASEAFF
TGTGCCAGCAGTTCCGCGGGACAGGGGGCATCTGAAGCTTTCTTT
>-|TRBV4-1|14|TRBJ2-7|-
CASRLRQDSYEQYF
TGCGCCAGCAGATTGCGACAGGACTCCTACGAGCAGTACTTC
>-|TRBV27|13|TRBJ1-5|-
CASSFHGNQPQHF
TGTGCCAGCAGTTTTCACGGGAATCAGCCCCAGCATTTT
>once|TRBV24-1|12|TRBJ2-2|-
CATSDSGEELFF
TGTGCCACCAGTGATTCAGGAGAGGAGCTGTTTTTT
>-|TRBV11-2|17|TRBJ1-1|-
CASRHGRQEVLNTEAFF
TGTGCCAGCAGACATGGTCGCCAGGAGGTATTGAACACTGAAGCTTTCTTT